This entry describes one T cell receptor beta chain. Its antigen is still unknown. The sample comes from a study of T cell responses to AZD1222 COVID-19 vaccine. General observations from the study: AZD1222 recipients seropositive at baseline numbered only six.

Sequenced by immunoSEQ multiplex PCR; TCRdb stores in-frame clones only, minus some. The profile shows around 150,000 clones, about 91% of them singletons. The CDR3 has 14 residues. Trimming removed 3 bases at V and 2 bases at J, with 11 bases between. The germline V gene has CDR1 KGHSY and CDR2 FQNENV. The specimen comprised peripheral blood, sampled 28 days after the second AZD1222 dose. The receptor's source is an adult who received the AZD1222 COVID-19 vaccine. The genes are TRBV16 and TRBJ2-7, with D possibly matching TRBD2 (6 bases). CDR3 protein: CASSHGGATYEQYF. The CDR3 DNA follows: TGTGCCAGCAGCCACGGAGGGGCGACCTACGAGCAGTACTTC.